One sample yielded the 7 T cell receptor beta chains listed below, sequenced in a study of beta chain features in type 1 diabetes. General observations from the study: When Type 1 diabetes patients were examined, their TCRB CDR3s proved moderately but significantly shorter in all four CD4+ subsets.

Expressed TCRB transcripts were sequenced after all isolated RNA was converted to cDNA. Data came from immunoSEQ multiplex PCR; TCRdb stores just in-frame clones and leaves some out. The sample lists about 120,000 clones; roughly 17% were seen once. No antigen is known for these receptors. The sequenced sample was central memory CD4+ T cells from blood. The receptors shown here come from a man younger than 35 with type 1 diabetes.

This clone was counted between two and nine times. V is TRBV7-8 and J is TRBJ2-7; TRBD2 agrees at 11 bases. This CDR3 comprises 14 residues. Losses at the gene ends were 5 bases for V and 7 bases for J; bases not matched to a gene: 7. Germline lookup yields CDR1 SGHVS and CDR2 FQNEAQ. The CDR3: CASSLSGGAREQYF. The CDR3 DNA is TGTGCCAGCAGCCTTAGCGGGGGGGCCCGGGAGCAGTACTTC.

The chain couples TRBV15 to TRBJ2-5, with D possibly matching TRBD2 (5 bases). This CDR3 has 17 residues. The germline V and J ends were trimmed by 1 base and 7 bases, with 22 bases remaining between them. CDR1 is LNHNV, CDR2 YYDKDF, per germline (reference sequence). CDR3 region: CATSRGAGPFDLGTQYF. DNA for the CDR3: TGTGCCACCAGCAGAGGGGCGGGCCCCTTCGATTTAGGGACCCAGTACTTC.

The chain uses TRBV10-3 and TRBJ2-1; weak D call: TRBD2 (7 bases). The CDR3 loop spans 16 amino acids. Germline assignment: CDR1 ENHRY and CDR2 SYGVKD. V was clipped by 5 bases and J by 4 bases, with 18 bases between them. CDR3 nucleotides: TGTGCCATCAGTAGGGCTAGCGGAGGGGGATACAATGAGCAGTTCTTC. It yields the protein CAISRASGGGYNEQFF.

The chain uses TRBV7-2 and TRBJ1-4, with 9 bases matching TRBD1. Germline V gene lookup returns CDR1 SGHTA and CDR2 FQGNSA. This CDR3 is 15 amino acids long. Trimming took 4 bases from V and 8 from J; bases not matched to a gene: 8. CDR3 sequence reads: CASSYRTGAREKLFF. The CDR3 DNA sequence: TGTGCCAGCAGCTATCGGACAGGGGCCCGAGAAAAACTGTTTTTT.

V usage is TRBV10-3 and J usage is TRBJ2-5, with 7 nucleotides matching TRBD2. Per germline, CDR1 ENHRY and CDR2 SYGVKD. The length of the CDR3 is 16 residues. V shed 3 bases, J shed 2 bases, and the junction held 9 bases outside the gene matches. DNA of the CDR3: TGTGCCATCAGTGAAGTTGCGGGAGCGAGTCAAGAGACCCAGTACTTC. This codes for CAISEVAGASQETQYF.

As to this clone: A read error may explain this, as a much larger clone is one base away. The V call is TRBV30, the J call TRBJ2-1; possibly TRBD2 for D (7 bases). This CDR3 comprises 15 residues. CDR1 and CDR2 from the germline V gene are GTSNPN and SVGIG (reference sequence). V was shortened by 0 bases and J by 10 bases, with 19 bases between the two germline ends. The CDR3 nucleotides read TGTGCCTGGAGTGTAGAGGGGGAGGGGCTTAGAGAGCAGTTCTTC. Translated: CAWSVEGEGLREQFF.

V gene TRBV7-2 combines with J gene TRBJ2-5; perhaps TRBD2 as D (6 bases). The CDR3 covers 15 residues. V lost 5 bases, J lost 10 bases, and 23 bases lay in between. Looked up from germline, CDR1 is SGHTA and CDR2 is FQGNSA. CDR3 amino acids: CASSLSSVPGTGQYF. For the CDR3, the DNA is TGTGCCAGCAGCCTTTCTAGCGTCCCCGGAACGGGCCAGTACTTC.